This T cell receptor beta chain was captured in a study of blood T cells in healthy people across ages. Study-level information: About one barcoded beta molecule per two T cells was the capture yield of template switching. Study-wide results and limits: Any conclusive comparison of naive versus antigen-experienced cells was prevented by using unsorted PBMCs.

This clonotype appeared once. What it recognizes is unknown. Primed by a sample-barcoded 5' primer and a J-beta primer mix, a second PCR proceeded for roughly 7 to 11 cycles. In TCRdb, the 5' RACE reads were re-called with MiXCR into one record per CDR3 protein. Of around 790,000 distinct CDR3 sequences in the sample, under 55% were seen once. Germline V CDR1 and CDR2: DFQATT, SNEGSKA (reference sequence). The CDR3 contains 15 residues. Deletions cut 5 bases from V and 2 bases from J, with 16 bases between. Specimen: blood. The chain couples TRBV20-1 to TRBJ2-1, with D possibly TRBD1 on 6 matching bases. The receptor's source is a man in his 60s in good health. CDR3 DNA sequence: TGCAGTGCTGACCCTACAGGGAACCCCTACAATGAGCAGTTCTTC. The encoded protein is CSADPTGNPYNEQFF.